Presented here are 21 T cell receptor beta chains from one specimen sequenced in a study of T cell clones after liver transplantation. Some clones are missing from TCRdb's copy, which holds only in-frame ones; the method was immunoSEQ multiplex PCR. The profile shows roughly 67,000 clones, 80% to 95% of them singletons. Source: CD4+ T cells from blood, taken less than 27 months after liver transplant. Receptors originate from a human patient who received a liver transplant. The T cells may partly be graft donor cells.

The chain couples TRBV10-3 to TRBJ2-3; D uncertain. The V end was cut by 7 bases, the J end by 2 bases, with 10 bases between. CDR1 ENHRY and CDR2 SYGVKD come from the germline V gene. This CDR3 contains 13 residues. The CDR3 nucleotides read TGTGCCATCAACCACGACAACACAGATACGCAGTATTTT. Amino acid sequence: CAINHDNTDTQYF.

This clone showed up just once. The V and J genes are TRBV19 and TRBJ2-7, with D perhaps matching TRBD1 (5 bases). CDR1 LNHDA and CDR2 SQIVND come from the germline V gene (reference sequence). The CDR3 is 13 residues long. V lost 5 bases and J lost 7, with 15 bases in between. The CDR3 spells CASSVTTATEQYF. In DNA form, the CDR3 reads TGTGCCAGTAGTGTCACGACAGCCACAGAGCAGTACTTC.

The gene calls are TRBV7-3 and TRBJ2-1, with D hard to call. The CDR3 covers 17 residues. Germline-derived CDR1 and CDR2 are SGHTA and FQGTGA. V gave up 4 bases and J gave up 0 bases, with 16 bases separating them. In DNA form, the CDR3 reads TGTGCCAGCAGCTCCATCCTGGAGCGCCCCTCCTACAATGAGCAGTTCTTC. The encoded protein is CASSSILERPSYNEQFF.

In nucleotides, the CDR3 is TGTGCCAGCAGGGTACCCCCGGAGGGTTCGCAGTATTTT. Protein product: CASRVPPEGSQYF. The rearrangement joins TRBV27 to TRBJ2-3; TRBD2 is a possible D gene (6 bases). The V end lost 6 bases, the J end lost 10 bases, and 17 bases lay between the germline ends. Germline V gene sequence: CDR1 MNHEY, CDR2 SMNVEV (reference sequence). The CDR3 extends over 13 amino acids.

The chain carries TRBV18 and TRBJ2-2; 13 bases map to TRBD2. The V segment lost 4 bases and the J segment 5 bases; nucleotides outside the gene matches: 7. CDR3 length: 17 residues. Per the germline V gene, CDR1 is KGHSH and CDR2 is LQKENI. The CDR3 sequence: CASSLRTSGSGTGELFF. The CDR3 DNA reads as TGTGCCAGCTCACTTAGGACTAGCGGGAGCGGAACCGGGGAGCTGTTTTTT.

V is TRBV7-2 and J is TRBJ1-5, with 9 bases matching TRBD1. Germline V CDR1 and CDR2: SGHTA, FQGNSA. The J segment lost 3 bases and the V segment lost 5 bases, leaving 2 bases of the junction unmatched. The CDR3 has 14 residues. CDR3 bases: TGTGCCAGCAGCCTACAGGGGGCCAATCAGCCCCAGCATTTT. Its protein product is CASSLQGANQPQHF.

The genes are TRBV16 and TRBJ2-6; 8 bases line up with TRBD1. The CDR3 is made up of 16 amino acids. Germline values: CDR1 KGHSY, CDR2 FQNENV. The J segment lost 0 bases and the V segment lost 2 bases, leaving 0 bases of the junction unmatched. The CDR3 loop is CASSQTGGSGANVLTF. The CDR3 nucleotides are TGTGCCAGCAGCCAAACAGGGGGCTCTGGGGCCAACGTCCTGACTTTC.

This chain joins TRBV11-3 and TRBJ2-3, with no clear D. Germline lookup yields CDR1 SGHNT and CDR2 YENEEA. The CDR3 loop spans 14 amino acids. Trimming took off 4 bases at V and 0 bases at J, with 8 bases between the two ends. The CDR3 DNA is TGTGCCAGCAGCTCCTCGGGCAGCACAGATACGCAGTATTTT. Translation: CASSSSGSTDTQYF.

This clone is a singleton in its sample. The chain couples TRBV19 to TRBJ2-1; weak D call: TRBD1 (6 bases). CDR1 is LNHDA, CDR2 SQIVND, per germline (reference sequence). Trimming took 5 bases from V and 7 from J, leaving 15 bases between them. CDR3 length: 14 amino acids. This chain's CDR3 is CASSPASRGNEQFF. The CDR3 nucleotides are TGTGCCAGTAGTCCAGCTAGTAGGGGGAATGAGCAGTTCTTC.

The CDR3 protein is CASSFQNYEQYF. The CDR3 bases are TGTGCCAGCAGTTTCCAGAACTACGAGCAGTACTTC. This chain links TRBV28 with TRBJ2-7; the D is unclear. Germline CDR1 reads MDHEN; CDR2 reads SYDVKM. V lost 3 bases to trimming and J lost 3 bases, with 6 bases between them. This CDR3 spans 12 amino acids.

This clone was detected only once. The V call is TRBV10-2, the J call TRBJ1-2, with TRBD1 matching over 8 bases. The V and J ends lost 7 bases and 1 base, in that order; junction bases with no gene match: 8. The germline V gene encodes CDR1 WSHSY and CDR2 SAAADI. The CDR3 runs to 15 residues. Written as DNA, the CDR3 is TGCGCCAGCACCCCCGGACAGGGAATTAACTATGGCTACACCTTC. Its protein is CASTPGQGINYGYTF.

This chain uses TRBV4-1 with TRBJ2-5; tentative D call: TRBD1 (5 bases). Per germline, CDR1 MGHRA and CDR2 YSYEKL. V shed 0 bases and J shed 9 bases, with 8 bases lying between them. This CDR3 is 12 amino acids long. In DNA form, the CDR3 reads TGCGCCAGCAGCCAAGATATAGGGGCCCAGTACTTC. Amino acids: CASSQDIGAQYF.

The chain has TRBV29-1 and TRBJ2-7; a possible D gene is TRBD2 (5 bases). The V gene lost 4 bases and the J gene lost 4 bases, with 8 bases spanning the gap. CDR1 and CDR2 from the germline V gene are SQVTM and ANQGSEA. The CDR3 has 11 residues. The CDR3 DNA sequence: TGCAGCGTTGTACGGGGTTACGAGCAGTACTTC. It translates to CSVVRGYEQYF.

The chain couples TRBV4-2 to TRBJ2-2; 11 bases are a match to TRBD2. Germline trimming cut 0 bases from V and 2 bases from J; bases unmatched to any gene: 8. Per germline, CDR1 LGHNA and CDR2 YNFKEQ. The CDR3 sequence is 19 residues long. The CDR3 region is CASSQEWASGRKNTGELFF. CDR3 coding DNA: TGTGCCAGCAGCCAAGAGTGGGCTAGCGGGAGGAAAAACACCGGGGAGCTGTTTTTT.

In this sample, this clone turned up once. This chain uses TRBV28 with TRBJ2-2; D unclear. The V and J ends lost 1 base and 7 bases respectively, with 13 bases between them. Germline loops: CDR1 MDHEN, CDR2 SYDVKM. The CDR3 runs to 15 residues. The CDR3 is CASSLYSWPSGELFF. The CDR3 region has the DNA TGTGCCAGCAGTTTATATTCATGGCCTAGCGGGGAGCTGTTTTTT.

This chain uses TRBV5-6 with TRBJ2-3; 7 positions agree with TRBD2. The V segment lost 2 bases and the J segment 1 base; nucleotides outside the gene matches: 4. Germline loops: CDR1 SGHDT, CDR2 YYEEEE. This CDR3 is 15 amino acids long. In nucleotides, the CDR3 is TGTGCCAGCAGCTTCTCCCTAGCGGGCACAGATACGCAGTATTTT. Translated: CASSFSLAGTDTQYF.

CDR3 region: CASSEWGRLNTEAFF. CDR3 coding DNA: TGTGCCAGCAGTGAATGGGGGCGCTTGAACACTGAAGCTTTCTTT. The chain couples TRBV6-1 to TRBJ1-1, with D possibly matching TRBD1 (6 bases). This CDR3 has 15 residues. CDR1 MNHNS and CDR2 SASEGT come from the germline V gene. V was cut by 2 bases and J by 0 bases, with 10 bases left in between.

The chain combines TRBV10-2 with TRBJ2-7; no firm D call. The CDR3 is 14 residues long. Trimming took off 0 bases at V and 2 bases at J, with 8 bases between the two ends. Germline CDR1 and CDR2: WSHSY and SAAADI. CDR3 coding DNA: TGCGCCAGCAGTGAGTCGTGGTCAGCCTACGAGCAGTACTTC. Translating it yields CASSESWSAYEQYF.

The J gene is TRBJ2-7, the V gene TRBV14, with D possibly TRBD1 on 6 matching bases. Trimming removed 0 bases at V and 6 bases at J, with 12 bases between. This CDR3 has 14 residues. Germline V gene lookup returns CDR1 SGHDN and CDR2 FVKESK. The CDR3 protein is CASSQDNREGEQYF. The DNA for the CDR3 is TGTGCCAGCAGCCAAGATAACAGGGAAGGCGAGCAGTACTTC.

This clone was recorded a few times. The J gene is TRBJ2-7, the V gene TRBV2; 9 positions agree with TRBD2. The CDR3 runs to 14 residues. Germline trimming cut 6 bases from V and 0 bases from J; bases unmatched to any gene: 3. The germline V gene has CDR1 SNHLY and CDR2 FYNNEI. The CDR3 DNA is TGTGCCAGCAGGATTAGCGGGAGCTCCTACGAGCAGTACTTC. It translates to CASRISGSSYEQYF.

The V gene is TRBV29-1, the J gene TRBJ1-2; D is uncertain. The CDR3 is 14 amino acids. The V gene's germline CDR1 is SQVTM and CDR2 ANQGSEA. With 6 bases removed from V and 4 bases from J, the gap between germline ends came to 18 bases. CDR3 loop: CSVPDWDVGYGYTF. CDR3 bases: TGCAGCGTGCCCGACTGGGATGTGGGCTATGGCTACACCTTC.